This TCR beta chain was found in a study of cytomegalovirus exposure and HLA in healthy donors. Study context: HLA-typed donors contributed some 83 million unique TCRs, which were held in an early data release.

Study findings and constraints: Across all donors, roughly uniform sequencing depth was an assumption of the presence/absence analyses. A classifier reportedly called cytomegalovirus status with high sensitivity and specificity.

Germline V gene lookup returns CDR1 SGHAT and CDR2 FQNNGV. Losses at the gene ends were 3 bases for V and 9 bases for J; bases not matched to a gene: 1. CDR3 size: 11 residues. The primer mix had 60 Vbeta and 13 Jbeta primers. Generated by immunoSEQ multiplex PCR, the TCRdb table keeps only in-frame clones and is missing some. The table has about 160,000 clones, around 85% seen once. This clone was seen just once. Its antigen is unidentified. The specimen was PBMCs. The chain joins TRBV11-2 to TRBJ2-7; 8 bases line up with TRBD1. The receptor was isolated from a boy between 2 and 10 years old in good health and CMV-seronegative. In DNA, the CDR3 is TGTGCCAGCAGCTTGACAGGGGCGCAGTACTTC. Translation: CASSLTGAQYF.